This T cell receptor (beta chain) was identified during a study of T cell changes during pregnancy in multiple sclerosis. CDR1 is MNHEY and CDR2 is SVGAGI in the germline V gene. CDR3 length: 16 residues. V lost 4 bases, J lost 0 bases, and 13 bases lay in between. The data were produced by immunoSEQ multiplex PCR, yet TCRdb's version contains in-frame clones alone and is incomplete. Of around 27,000 clones in the sample, 90% to 95% were seen once. The starting material was CD4+ T cells from peripheral blood mononuclear cells, obtained after pregnancy. This receptor was obtained from a female donor with multiple sclerosis, enrolled in a pregnancy study. The chain uses TRBV6-5 and TRBJ1-3; D possibly corresponds to TRBD1 (6 bases). The CDR3 nucleotides are TGTGCCAGCAGTTTCGCCACAGGGTTCTCTGGAAACACCATATATTTT. This gives the protein CASSFATGFSGNTIYF.